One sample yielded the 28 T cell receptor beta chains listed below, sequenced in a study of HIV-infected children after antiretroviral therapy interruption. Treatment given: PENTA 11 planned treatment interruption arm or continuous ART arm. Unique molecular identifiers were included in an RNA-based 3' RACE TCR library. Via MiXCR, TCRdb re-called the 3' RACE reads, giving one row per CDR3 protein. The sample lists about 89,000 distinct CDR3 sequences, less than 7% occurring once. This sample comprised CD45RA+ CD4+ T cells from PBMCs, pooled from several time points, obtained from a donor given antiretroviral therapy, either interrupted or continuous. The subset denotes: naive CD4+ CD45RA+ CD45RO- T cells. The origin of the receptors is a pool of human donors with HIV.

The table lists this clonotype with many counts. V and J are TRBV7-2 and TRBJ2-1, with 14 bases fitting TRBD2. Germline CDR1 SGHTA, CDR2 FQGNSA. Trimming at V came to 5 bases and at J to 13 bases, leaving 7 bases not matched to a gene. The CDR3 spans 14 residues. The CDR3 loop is CASSPGLAGGTQFF. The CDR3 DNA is TGTGCCAGCAGCCCTGGACTAGCGGGGGGCACCCAGTTCTTC. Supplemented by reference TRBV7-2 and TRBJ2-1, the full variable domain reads GAGVSQSPSNKVTEKGKDVELRCDPISGHTALYWYRQSLGQGLEFLIYFQGNSAPDKSGLPSDRFSAERTGGSVSTLTIQRTQQEDSAVYLCASSPGLAGGTQFFGPGTRLTVL.

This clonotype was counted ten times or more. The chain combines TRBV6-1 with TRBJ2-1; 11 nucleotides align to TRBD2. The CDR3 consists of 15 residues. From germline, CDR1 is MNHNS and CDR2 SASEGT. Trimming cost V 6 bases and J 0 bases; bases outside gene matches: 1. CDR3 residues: CASRTSGSSYNEQFF. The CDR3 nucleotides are TGTGCCAGCAGAACTAGCGGGAGCTCCTACAATGAGCAGTTCTTC.

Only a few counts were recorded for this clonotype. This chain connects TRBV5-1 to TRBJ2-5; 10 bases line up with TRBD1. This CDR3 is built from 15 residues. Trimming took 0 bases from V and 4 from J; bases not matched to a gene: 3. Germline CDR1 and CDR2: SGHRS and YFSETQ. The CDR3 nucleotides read TGCGCCAGCAGCTTGGCTGACAGGGGGCTAGAGACCCAGTACTTC. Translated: CASSLADRGLETQYF.

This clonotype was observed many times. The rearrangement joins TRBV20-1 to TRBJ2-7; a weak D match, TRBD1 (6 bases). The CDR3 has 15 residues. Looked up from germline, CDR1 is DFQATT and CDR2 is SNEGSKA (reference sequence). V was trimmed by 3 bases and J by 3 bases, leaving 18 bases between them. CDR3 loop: CSASPGHGPFYEQYF. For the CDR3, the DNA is TGCAGTGCTAGTCCGGGACACGGTCCTTTCTACGAGCAGTACTTC.

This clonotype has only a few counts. The CDR3 DNA reads as TGTGCCTGGAGTGGGGACAGTGGCTACACCTTC. Translated, it gives CAWSGDSGYTF. This chain connects TRBV30 to TRBJ1-2, with TRBD1 matching 7 bases. From germline, CDR1 is GTSNPN and CDR2 SVGIG (reference sequence). This CDR3 contains 11 residues. V was pared by 1 base and J by 7 bases, with 0 bases of the junction left unmatched.

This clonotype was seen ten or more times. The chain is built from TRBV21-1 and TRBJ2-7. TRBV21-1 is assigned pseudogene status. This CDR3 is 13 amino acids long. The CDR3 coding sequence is TGTGCCAGCAGCAATAGGGCCTCCTACGAGCAGTACTTC. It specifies CASSNRASYEQYF.

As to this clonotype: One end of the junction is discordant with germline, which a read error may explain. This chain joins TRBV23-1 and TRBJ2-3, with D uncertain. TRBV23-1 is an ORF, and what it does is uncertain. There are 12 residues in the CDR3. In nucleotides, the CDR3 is TGCGCCCGCAGTCATAACACAGATACGCAGTATTTT. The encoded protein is CARSHNTDTQYF.

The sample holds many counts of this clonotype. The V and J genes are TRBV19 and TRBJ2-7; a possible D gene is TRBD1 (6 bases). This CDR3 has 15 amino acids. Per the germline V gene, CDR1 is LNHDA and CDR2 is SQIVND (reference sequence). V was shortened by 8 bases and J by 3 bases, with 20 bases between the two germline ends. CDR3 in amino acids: CASPDSRTDNYEQYF. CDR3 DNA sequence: TGTGCCAGTCCCGACTCGAGGACAGATAACTACGAGCAGTACTTC.

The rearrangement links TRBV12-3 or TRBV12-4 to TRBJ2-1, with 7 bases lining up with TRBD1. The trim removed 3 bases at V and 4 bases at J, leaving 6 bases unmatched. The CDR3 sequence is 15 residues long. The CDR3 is CASSFGRGPYNEQFF. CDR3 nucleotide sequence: TGTGCCAGCAGTTTTGGAAGGGGGCCTTACAATGAGCAGTTCTTC.

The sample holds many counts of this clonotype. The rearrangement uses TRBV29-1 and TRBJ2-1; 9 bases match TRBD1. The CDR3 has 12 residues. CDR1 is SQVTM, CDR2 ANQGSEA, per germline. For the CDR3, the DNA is TGCAGGGTAGGGACAGGGTTGAATGAGCAGTTCTTC. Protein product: CRVGTGLNEQFF.

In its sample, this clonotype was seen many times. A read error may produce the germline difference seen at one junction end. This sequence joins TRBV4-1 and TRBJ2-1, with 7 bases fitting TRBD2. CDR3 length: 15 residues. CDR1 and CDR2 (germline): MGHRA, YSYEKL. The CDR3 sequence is CANSQLGGNYAEQFF. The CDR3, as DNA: TGTGCCAACAGCCAACTGGGGGGGAACTATGCTGAGCAGTTCTTC.

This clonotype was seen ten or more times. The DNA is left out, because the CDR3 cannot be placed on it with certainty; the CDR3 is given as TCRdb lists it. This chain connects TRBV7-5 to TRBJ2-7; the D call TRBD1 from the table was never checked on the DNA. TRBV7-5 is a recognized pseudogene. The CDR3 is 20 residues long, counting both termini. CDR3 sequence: CISVPEALCPDRGRTYEQYF.

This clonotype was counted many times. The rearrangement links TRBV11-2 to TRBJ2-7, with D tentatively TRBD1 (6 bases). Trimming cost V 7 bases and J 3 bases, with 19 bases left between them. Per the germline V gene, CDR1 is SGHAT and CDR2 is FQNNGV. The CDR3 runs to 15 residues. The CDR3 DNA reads TGTGCCAGCACCCCAGGGGCAGGTGACTTCTACGAGCAGTACTTC. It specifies CASTPGAGDFYEQYF.

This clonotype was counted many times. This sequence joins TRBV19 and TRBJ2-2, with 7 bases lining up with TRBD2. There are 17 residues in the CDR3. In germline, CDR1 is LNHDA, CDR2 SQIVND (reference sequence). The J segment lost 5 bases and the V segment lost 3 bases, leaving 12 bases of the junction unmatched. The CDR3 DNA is TGTGCCAGTAGTATTCGGGGAGCGGGACTGGGGACCGGGGAGCTGTTTTTT. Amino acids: CASSIRGAGLGTGELFF.

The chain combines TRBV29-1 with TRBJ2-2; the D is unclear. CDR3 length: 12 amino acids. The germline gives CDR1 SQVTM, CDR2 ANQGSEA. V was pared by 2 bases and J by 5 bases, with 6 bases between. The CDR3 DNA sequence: TGCAGCGTTGAATGGGAAACCGGGGAGCTGTTTTTT. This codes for CSVEWETGELFF.

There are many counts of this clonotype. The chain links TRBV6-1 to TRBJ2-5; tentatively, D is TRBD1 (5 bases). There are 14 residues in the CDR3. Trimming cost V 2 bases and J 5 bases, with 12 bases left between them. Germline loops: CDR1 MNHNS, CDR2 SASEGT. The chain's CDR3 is CASSEILGLETQYF. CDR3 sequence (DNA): TGTGCCAGCAGTGAAATCTTGGGGCTGGAGACCCAGTACTTC.

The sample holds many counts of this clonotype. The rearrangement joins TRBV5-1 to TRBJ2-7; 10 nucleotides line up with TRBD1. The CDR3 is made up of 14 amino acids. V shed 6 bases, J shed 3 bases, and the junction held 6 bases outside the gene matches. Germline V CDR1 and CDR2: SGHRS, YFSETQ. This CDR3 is CASNTGTGVYEQYF. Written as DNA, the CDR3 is TGCGCCAGCAACACCGGGACAGGGGTCTACGAGCAGTACTTC. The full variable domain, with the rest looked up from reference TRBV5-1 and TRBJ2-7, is KAGVTQTPRYLIKTRGQQVTLSCSPISGHRSVSWYQQTPGQGLQFLFEYFSETQRNKGNFPGRFSGRQFSNSRSEMNVSTLELGDSALYLCASNTGTGVYEQYFGPGTRLTVT.

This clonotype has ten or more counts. CDR3 residues: CASTTQYNEQFF. The CDR3 DNA is TGTGCCAGCACCACCCAGTACAATGAGCAGTTCTTC. The chain carries TRBV28 and TRBJ2-1; D uncertain. The ends were cut back, 7 bases at V and 4 bases at J, with 8 bases in the middle. There are 12 residues in the CDR3. Germline CDR1 reads MDHEN; CDR2 reads SYDVKM.

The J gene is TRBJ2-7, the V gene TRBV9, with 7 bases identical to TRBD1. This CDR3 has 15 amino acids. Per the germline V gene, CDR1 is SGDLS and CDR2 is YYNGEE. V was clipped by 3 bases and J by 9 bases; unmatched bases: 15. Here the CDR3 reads CASSATLGTGAGQYF. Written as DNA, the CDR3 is TGTGCCAGCAGCGCTACCTTGGGAACAGGGGCAGGGCAGTACTTC. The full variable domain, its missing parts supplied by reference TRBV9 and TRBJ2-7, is DSGVTQTPKHLITATGQRVTLRCSPRSGDLSVYWYQQSLDQGLQFLIQYYNGEERAKGNILERFSAQQFPDLHSELNLSSLELGDSALYFCASSATLGTGAGQYFGPGTRLTVT.

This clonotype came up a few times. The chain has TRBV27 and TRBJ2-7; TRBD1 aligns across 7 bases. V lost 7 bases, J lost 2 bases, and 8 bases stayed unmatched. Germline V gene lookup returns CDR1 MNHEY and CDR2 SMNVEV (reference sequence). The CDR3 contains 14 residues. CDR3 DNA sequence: TGTGCCAGCACCGTCCGGACAGGACCCTACGAGCAGTACTTC. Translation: CASTVRTGPYEQYF.

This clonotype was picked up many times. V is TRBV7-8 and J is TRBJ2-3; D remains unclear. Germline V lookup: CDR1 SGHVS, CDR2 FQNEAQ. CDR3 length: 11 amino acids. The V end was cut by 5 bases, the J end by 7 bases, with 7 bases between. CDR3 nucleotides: TGTGCCAGCAGCCCCGATTATACGCAGTATTTT. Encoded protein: CASSPDYTQYF.

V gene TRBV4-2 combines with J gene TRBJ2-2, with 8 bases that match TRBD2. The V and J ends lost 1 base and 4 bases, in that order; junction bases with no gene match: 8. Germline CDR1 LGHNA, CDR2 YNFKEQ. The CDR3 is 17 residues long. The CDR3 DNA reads TGTGCCAGCAGCCAAGCCCTCGGGGGGGGGATCACCGGGGAGCTGTTTTTT. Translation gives CASSQALGGGITGELFF.

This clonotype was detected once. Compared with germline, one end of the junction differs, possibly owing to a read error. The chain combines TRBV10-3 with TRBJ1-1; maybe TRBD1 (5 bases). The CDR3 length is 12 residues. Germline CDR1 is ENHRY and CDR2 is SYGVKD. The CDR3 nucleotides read TGTGCCCTCAGGGATTACCCCCTTGAAGCTTTCTTT. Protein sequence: CALRDYPLEAFF.

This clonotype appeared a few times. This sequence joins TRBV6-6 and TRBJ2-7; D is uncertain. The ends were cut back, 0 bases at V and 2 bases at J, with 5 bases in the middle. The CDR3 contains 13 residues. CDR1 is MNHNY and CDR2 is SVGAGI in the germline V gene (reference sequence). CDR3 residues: CASSYSYAYEQYF. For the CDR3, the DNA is TGTGCCAGCAGTTACTCGTACGCCTACGAGCAGTACTTC.

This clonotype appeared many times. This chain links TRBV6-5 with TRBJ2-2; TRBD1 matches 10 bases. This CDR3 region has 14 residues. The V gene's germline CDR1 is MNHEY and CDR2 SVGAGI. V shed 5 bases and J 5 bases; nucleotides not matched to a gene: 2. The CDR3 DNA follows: TGTGCCAGCAGTCGGACAGGGGGAACCGGGGAGCTGTTTTTT. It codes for CASSRTGGTGELFF.

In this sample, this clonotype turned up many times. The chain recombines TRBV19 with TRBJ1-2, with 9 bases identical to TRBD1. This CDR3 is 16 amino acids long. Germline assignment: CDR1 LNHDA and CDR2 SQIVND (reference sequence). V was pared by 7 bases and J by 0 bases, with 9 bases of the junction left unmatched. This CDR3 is CASTGTGSISNYGYTF. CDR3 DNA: TGTGCCAGTACTGGGACAGGGTCCATTTCTAACTATGGCTACACCTTC.

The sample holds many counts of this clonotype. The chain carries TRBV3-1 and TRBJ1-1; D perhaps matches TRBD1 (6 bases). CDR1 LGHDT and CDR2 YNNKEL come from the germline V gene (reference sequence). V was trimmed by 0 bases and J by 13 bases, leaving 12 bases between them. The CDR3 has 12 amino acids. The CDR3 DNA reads TGTGCCAGCAGCCAAGAAGGGGGTTGGGTTTTCTTT. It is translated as CASSQEGGWVFF.

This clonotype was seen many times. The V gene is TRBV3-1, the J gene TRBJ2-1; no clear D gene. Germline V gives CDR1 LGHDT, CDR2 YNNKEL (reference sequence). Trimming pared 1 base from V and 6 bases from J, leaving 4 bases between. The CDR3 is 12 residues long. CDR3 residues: CASSQAGNEQFF. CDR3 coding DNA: TGTGCCAGCAGCCAAGCAGGCAATGAGCAGTTCTTC.